The clone carrying this TCR beta chain is a singleton in its sample. Its specificity is unknown. The data were obtained in a study of blood T cells in healthy people across ages. The study, taken as a whole, reports: Higher diversity and more naive CD4+ cells were features of long-lived donors, compared to aged donors.

V shed 1 base, J shed 1 base, and the junction held 11 bases outside the gene matches. The CDR3 extends over 18 amino acids. CDR1 is SGHAT and CDR2 is FQNNGV in the germline V gene. Peripheral blood, about 9.3 milliliters per donor, was collected. Alongside a J-beta primer mix, a sample-barcoded 5' primer served in a second PCR lasting about 7 to 12 cycles. TCRdb called the 5' RACE reads again in MiXCR, with one record for every CDR3 protein. The sample holds roughly 1.5 million distinct CDR3 sequences; 35% to 45% are singletons and the top ten take just over 4%. What was sequenced was blood. This receptor was taken from a woman aged 18-30 years in good health. The genes are TRBV11-2 and TRBJ2-3, with 7 bases fitting TRBD2. The CDR3: CASSLVLQRGRGTDTQYF. Written as DNA, the CDR3 is TGTGCCAGCAGCTTAGTCCTCCAGCGGGGAAGAGGCACAGATACGCAGTATTTT.